This T cell receptor (beta chain) was identified during a study of T cell responses to AZD1222 COVID-19 vaccine. Regarding the study as a whole: Clonal diversity was possibly underestimated, and white British individuals and females predominated among donors. Increases in Spike-specific TCR breadth and depth were seen after two AZD1222 doses.

This clone turned up a few times. The antigen remains undetermined. The CDR3 is 14 amino acids. Germline CDR1 and CDR2: MNHEY and SVGAGI. V gave up 2 bases and J gave up 6 bases, with 10 bases separating them. Measured with immunoSEQ multiplex PCR; TCRdb has only the in-frame clones, and not every one. This sample yields approximately 140,000 clones, of which about nine tenths are seen a single time; approximately 5.1% belongs to the top ten. The material sequenced was peripheral blood, taken on day 0 of AZD1222 vaccination. The V and J genes are TRBV6-5 and TRBJ2-2, with a tentative D call TRBD2 (6 bases). This TCR came from an adult in good health. In nucleotides, the CDR3 is TGTGCCAGCAGTTACCTAGTAGCGGCCGGGGAGCTGTTTTTT. Its protein is CASSYLVAAGELFF.